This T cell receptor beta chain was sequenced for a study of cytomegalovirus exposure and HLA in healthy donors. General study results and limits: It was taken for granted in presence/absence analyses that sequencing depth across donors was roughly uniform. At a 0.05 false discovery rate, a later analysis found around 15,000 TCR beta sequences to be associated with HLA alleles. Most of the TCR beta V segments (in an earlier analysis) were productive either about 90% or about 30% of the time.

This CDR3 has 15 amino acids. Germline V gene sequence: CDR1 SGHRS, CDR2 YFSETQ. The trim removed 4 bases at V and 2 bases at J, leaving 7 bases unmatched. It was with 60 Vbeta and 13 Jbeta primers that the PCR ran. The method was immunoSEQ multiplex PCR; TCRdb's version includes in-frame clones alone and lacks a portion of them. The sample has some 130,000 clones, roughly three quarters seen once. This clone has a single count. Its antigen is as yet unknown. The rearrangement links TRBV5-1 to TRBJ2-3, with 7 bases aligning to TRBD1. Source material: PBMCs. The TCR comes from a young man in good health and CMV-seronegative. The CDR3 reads CASSPGQVHTDTQYF. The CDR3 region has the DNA TGCGCCAGCAGCCCTGGACAGGTACACACAGATACGCAGTATTTT.